This record covers a single T cell receptor beta chain. CDR1 SGHVS and CDR2 FQNEAQ come from the germline V gene. The CDR3 sequence is 12 residues long. V dropped 10 bases and J dropped 0 bases, with 9 bases sitting between them. The data stem from a study of identical twins. MiXCR, run by TCRdb on the 5' RACE reads, gives a single entry per CDR3 protein. The top ten clones hold around 1.8% of a sample with 200,000 or so distinct CDR3 sequences, less than 8% of them seen once. These data were also filed under a second study, of yellow fever vaccine responses in identical twins.

Sequenced: memory (CD45RO+) T cells sorted from blood. The origin of this receptor is a woman aged 18-29 years in good health. The V and J genes are TRBV7-8 and TRBJ1-1; D possibly corresponds to TRBD1 (5 bases). The CDR3 protein is CATQGLNTEAFF. The CDR3 DNA follows: TGTGCCACCCAGGGCTTGAACACTGAAGCTTTCTTT. The complete variable domain, with remaining parts taken from reference TRBV7-8 and TRBJ1-1, reads GAGVSQSPRYKVAKRGQDVALRCDPISGHVSLFWYQQALGQGPEFLTYFQNEAQLDKSGLPSDRFFAERPEGSVSTLKIQRTQQEDSAVYLCATQGLNTEAFFGQGTRLTVV.